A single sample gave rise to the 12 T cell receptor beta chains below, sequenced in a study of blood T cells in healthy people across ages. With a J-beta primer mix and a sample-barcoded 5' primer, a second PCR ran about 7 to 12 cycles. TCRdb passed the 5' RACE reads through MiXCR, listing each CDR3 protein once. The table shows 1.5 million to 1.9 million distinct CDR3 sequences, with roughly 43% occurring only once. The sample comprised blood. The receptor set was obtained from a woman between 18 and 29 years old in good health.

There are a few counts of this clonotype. CDR3 loop: CASTTRGGINQPQHF. CDR3 in DNA: TGTGCCAGCACCACCCGGGGAGGGATCAATCAGCCCCAGCATTTT. The chain combines TRBV21-1 with TRBJ1-5. TRBV21-1 is a recognized pseudogene. The CDR3 extends over 15 amino acids.

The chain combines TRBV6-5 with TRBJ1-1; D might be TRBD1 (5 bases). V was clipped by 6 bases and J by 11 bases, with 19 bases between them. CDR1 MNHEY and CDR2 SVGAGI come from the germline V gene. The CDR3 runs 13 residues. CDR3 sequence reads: CASRTGTLRRAFF. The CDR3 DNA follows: TGTGCCAGCAGGACCGGGACTCTAAGGCGGGCTTTCTTT.

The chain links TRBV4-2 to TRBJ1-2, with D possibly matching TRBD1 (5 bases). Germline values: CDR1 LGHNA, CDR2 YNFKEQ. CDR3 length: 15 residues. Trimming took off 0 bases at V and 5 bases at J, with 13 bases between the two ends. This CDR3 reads CASSQDSREIYGYTF. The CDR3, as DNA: TGTGCCAGCAGCCAAGATAGCAGGGAGATATATGGCTACACCTTC.

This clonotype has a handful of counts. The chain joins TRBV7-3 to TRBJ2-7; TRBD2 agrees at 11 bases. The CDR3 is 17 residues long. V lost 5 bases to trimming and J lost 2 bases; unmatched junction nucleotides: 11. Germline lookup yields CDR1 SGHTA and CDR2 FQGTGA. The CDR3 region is CASSHPGLADLTYEQYF. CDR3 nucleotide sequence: TGTGCCAGCAGCCACCCGGGACTAGCGGACCTTACCTACGAGCAGTACTTC.

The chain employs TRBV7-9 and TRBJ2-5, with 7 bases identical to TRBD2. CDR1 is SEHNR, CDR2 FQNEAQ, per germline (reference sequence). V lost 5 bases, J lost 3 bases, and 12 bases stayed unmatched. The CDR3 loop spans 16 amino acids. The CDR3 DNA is TGTGCCAGCAGCCCGTGGTCGAGCGGGGAAAAAGAGACCCAGTACTTC. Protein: CASSPWSSGEKETQYF.

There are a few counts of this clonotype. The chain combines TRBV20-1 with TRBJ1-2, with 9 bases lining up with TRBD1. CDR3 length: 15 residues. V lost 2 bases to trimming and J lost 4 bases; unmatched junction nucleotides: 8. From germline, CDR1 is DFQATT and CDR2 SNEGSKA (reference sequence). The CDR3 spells CSARKGQGKAYGYTF. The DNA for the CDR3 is TGCAGTGCTAGAAAGGGACAGGGAAAAGCCTATGGCTACACCTTC.

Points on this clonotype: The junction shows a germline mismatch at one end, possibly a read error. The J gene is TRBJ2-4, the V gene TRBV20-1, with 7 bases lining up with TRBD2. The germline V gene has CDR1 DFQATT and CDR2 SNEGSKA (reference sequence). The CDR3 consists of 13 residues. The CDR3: CSANRGTINIPYF. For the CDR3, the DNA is TGCAGTGCAAACCGGGGGACTATAAACATTCCGTACTTC.

The chain's CDR3 is CASSLDLNLGAEAFF. DNA for the CDR3: TGTGCCAGCAGCCTCGACCTCAACTTGGGAGCTGAAGCTTTCTTT. The chain uses TRBV4-2 and TRBJ1-1; no reliable D call. Trimming stripped 4 bases from V and 6 bases from J, with 18 bases between. Germline CDR1 and CDR2: LGHNA and YNFKEQ. The CDR3 covers 15 residues.

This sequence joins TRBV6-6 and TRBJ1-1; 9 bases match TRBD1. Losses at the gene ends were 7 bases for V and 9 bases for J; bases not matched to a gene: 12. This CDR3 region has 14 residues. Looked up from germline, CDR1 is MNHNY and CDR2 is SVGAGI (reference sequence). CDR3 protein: CASNPPGQGRQAFF. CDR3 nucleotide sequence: TGTGCCAGCAATCCACCGGGACAGGGTCGTCAAGCTTTCTTT.

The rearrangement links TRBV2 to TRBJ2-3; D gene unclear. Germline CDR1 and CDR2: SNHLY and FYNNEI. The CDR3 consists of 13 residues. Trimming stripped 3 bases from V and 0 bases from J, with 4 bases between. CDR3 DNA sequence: TGTGCCAGCAGTGACGTCAGCACAGATACGCAGTATTTT. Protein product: CASSDVSTDTQYF.

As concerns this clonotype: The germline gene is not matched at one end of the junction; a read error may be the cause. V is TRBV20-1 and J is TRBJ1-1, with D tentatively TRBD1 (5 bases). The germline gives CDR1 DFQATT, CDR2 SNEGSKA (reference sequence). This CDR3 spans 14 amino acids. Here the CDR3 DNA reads TGCAGCGCTAGTTCTGGGGCACCGGACACTGAAGCTTTCTTT. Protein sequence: CSASSGAPDTEAFF.

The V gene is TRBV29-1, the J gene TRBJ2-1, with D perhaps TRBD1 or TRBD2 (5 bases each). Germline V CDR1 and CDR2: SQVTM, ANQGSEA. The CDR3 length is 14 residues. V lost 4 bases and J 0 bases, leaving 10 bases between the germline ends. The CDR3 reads CSVVRGSSYNEQFF. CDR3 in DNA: TGCAGCGTTGTTCGGGGCAGCTCCTACAATGAGCAGTTCTTC.